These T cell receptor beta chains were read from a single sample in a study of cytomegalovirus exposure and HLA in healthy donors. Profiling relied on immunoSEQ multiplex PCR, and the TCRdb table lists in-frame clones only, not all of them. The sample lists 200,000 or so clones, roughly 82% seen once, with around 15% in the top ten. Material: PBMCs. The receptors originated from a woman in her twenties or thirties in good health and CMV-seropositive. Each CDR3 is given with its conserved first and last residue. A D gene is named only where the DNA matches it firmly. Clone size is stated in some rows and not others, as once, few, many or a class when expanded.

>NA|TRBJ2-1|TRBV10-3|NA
CAISESESNNEQFF
TGTGCCATCAGTGAGTCGGAGAGTAACAATGAGCAGTTCTTC
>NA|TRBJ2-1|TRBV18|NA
CASSLDWDNEQFF
TGTGCCAGCTCCCTGGACTGGGACAATGAGCAGTTCTTC
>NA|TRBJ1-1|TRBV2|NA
CASSEQGEYTEAFF
TGTGCCAGCAGTGAACAAGGAGAGTACACTGAAGCTTTCTTT
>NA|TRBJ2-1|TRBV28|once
CASSYGGPSGEQFF
TGTGCCAGCAGTTACGGGGGACCCAGCGGTGAGCAGTTCTTC
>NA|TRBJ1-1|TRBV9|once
CASSPSPETVEAFF
TGTGCCAGCAGCCCCTCCCCCGAGACAGTAGAAGCTTTCTTT
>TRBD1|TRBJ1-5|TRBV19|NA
CASTITGGGNQPQHF
TGTGCCAGTACCATCACAGGGGGTGGCAATCAGCCCCAGCATTTT
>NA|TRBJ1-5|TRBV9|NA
CASSAGHTSNQPQHF
TGTGCCAGCAGCGCGGGACATACTAGCAATCAGCCCCAGCATTTT
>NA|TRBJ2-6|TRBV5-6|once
CASSLVTVSSGANVLTF
TGTGCCAGCAGCTTGGTGACAGTTAGTAGTGGGGCCAACGTCCTGACTTTC
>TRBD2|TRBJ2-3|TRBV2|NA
CASSSGRGGDTQYF
TGTGCCAGCAGTAGCGGGAGGGGAGGAGATACGCAGTATTTT
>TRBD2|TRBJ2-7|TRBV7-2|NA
CASSPRNSGRAYEQYF
TGTGCCAGCAGCCCTCGGAATAGCGGGAGGGCCTACGAGCAGTACTTC
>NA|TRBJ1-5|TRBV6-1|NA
CASSATSSVQPQHF
TGTGCCAGCAGTGCAACAAGTTCAGTTCAGCCCCAGCATTTT
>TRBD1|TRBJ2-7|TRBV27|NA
CASGPSRTGAPYYEQYF
TGTGCCAGCGGGCCGAGCCGAACAGGGGCCCCCTACTACGAGCAGTACTTC
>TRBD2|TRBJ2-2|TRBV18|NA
CASSPAREDTGELFF
TGTGCCAGCTCACCAGCGCGGGAGGACACCGGGGAGCTGTTTTTT
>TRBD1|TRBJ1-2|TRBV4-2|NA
CASTPDREGGYTF
TGTGCCAGCACCCCGGACAGGGAAGGTGGCTACACCTTC
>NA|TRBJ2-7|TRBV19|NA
CASSNRPDYEQYF
TGTGCCAGTAGTAACAGGCCAGATTACGAGCAGTACTTC
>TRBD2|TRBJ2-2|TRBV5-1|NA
CASSPGLAGGTGELFF
TGCGCCAGCAGCCCCGGACTAGCGGGAGGCACCGGGGAGCTGTTTTTT
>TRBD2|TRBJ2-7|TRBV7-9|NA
CASSPGLAGAYEQYF
TGTGCCAGCAGCCCCGGACTAGCGGGAGCCTACGAGCAGTACTTC
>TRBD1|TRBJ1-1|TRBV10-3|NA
CAIERGQGEEAFF
TGTGCCATCGAAAGGGGACAGGGTGAGGAGGCTTTCTTT
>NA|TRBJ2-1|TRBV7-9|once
CASSSPRNEQFF
TGTGCCAGCAGCTCCCCGAGGAATGAGCAGTTCTTC
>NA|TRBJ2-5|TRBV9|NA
CASSPITTQETQYF
TGTGCCAGCAGCCCTATAACCACCCAAGAGACCCAGTACTTC
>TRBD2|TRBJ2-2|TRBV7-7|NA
CASSPGLAGLTGELFF
TGTGCTAGCAGCCCCGGACTAGCGGGTCTCACCGGGGAGCTGTTTTTT
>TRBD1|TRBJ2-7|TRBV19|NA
CASSPKTVGTGSHEQYF
TGTGCCAGTAGTCCCAAGACCGTCGGGACAGGGTCCCACGAGCAGTACTTC
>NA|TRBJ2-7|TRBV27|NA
CASSKRGGLGQYF
TGTGCCAGCAGTAAAAGGGGGGGCCTGGGGCAGTACTTC
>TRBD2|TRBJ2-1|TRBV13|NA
CASSSPPLAQAYNEQFF
TGTGCCAGCAGCTCCCCCCCACTAGCGCAAGCCTACAATGAGCAGTTCTTC
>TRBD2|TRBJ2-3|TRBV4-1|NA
CASSPISGALRADTQYF
TGCGCCAGCAGCCCCATAAGCGGGGCCCTCCGAGCAGATACGCAGTATTTT
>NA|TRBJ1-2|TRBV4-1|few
CASSPHGFNYGYTF
TGCGCCAGCAGCCCGCACGGGTTTAACTATGGCTACACCTTC
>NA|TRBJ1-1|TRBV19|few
CASSIGGSTEAFF
TGTGCCAGTAGTATTGGGGGGAGCACTGAAGCTTTCTTT
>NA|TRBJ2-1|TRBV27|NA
CASSLYSAFLGYNEQFF
TGTGCCAGCAGTTTATATTCGGCCTTTCTAGGCTACAATGAGCAGTTCTTC
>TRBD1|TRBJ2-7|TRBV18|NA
CASSPDRAREQYF
TGTGCCAGCTCACCGGACAGGGCCCGTGAGCAGTACTTC
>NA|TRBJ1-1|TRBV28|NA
CASSLRTSRMNTEAFF
TGTGCCAGCAGTTTAAGAACGTCCAGGATGAACACTGAAGCTTTCTTT
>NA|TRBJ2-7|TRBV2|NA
CASRQDGYEQYF
TGTGCCAGCAGACAGGACGGCTACGAGCAGTACTTC
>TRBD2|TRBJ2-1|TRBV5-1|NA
CASSRTSSGGSYNEQFF
TGCGCCAGCAGCCGGACTTCTAGCGGGGGTTCCTACAATGAGCAGTTCTTC
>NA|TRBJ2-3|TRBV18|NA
CASSPLGGAVTDTQYF
TGTGCCAGCTCACCACTAGGCGGGGCAGTAACAGATACGCAGTATTTT
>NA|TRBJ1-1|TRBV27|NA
CASSLYEGRSEAFF
TGTGCCAGCAGTTTATATGAGGGTCGGTCTGAAGCTTTCTTT
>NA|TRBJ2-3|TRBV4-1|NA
CASSQGTGARTDTQYF
TGCGCCAGCAGCCAAGGAACGGGAGCCCGCACAGATACGCAGTATTTT
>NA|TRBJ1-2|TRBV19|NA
CASSDGDGYTF
TGTGCCAGTAGTGACGGAGATGGCTACACCTTC
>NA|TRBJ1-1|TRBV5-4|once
CASSLDVAAVTEAFF
TGTGCCAGCAGCTTGGATGTGGCTGCGGTCACTGAAGCTTTCTTT
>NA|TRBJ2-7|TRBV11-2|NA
CASSILYEQYF
TGTGCCAGCAGCATACTCTACGAGCAGTACTTC
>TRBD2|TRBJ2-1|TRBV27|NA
CASSPGVGLDYNEQFF
TGTGCCAGCAGTCCCGGGGTGGGACTAGACTACAATGAGCAGTTCTTC
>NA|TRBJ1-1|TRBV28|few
CASSFPNTEAFF
TGTGCCAGCAGTTTCCCTAACACTGAAGCTTTCTTT